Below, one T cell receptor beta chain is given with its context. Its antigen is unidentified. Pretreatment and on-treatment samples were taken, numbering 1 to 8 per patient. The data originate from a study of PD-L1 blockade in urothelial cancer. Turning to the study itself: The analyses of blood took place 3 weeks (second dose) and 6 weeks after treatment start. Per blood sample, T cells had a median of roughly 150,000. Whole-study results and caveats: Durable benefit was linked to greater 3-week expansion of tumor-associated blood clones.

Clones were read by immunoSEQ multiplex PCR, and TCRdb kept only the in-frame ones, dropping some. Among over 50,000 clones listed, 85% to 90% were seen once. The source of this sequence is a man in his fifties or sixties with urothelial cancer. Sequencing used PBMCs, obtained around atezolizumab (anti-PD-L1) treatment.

CDR3: CASSSLPAIAGVSYEQYF. CDR3 in DNA: TGTGCCAGCAGCTCCCTTCCCGCAATAGCGGGAGTCTCCTACGAGCAGTACTTC. V usage is TRBV7-3 and J usage is TRBJ2-7; 9 nucleotides align to TRBD2. CDR1 and CDR2 (germline): SGHTA, FQGTGA. The CDR3 extends over 18 amino acids. V dropped 4 bases and J dropped 0; count of bases not matched to a gene: 13.